A single sample gave rise to the 8 T cell receptor beta chains below, sequenced in a study of cytomegalovirus exposure and HLA in healthy donors. Produced via immunoSEQ multiplex PCR; TCRdb's table is partial and in-frame only. In the table there are tens of thousands of clones, more than 85% of which are singletons. Source material: PBMCs. The receptors come from a woman in her 30s in good health and CMV-seronegative.

This chain joins TRBV5-5 and TRBJ2-3; the D gene is possibly TRBD1 (6 bases). The V end was cut by 2 bases, the J end by 2 bases, with 12 bases between. Germline CDR1 is SGHKS and CDR2 is YYEKEE (reference sequence). The CDR3 contains 15 residues. The CDR3 nucleotides are TGTGCCAGCAGCTTCTTGACAGGCTCCACAGATACGCAGTATTTT. Translation: CASSFLTGSTDTQYF.

The gene calls are TRBV5-1 and TRBJ1-4; weak D call: TRBD1 (5 bases). The CDR3 has 14 amino acids. Germline V gene sequence: CDR1 SGHRS, CDR2 YFSETQ. V was pared by 0 bases and J by 10 bases, with 13 bases between. CDR3 protein: CASSLGSGTGKLFF. CDR3 bases: TGCGCCAGCAGCTTGGGGTCGGGTACAGGAAAACTGTTTTTT.

The chain recombines TRBV30 with TRBJ2-1; 9 bases map to TRBD1. The ends lost 3 bases at V and 2 bases at J; junction bases unmatched: 5. The CDR3 covers 15 residues. CDR1 and CDR2 from the germline V gene are GTSNPN and SVGIG (reference sequence). The CDR3 DNA is TGTGCCTGGAGACGACAGGGGGTGCCCTACAATGAGCAGTTCTTC. Amino acids: CAWRRQGVPYNEQFF.

This chain links TRBV6-1 with TRBJ2-1; D gene uncertain. V lost 3 bases and J 6 bases, leaving 21 bases between the germline ends. CDR1 and CDR2 (germline): MNHNS, SASEGT. The CDR3 runs 17 residues. CDR3 in amino acids: CASSEASPTLRGNEQFF. In DNA form, the CDR3 reads TGTGCCAGCAGTGAGGCCTCACCTACGCTTCGAGGCAATGAGCAGTTCTTC.

The chain is built from TRBV9 and TRBJ2-2; 7 nucleotides line up with TRBD1. This CDR3 has 16 residues. V lost 3 bases to trimming and J lost 5 bases; unmatched junction nucleotides: 10. CDR1 is SGDLS and CDR2 is YYNGEE in the germline V gene. The CDR3 sequence is CASSAPRQGLTGELFF. As DNA, the CDR3 is TGTGCCAGCAGCGCCCCGAGACAGGGTCTAACCGGGGAGCTGTTTTTT.

This chain links TRBV6-1 with TRBJ2-7, with D tentatively TRBD2 (6 bases). CDR1 and CDR2 from the germline V gene are MNHNS and SASEGT. This CDR3 region has 16 residues. The V end lost 2 bases, the J end lost 6 bases, and 20 bases lay between the germline ends. The CDR3 DNA reads as TGTGCCAGCAGTGAATCCCCCGCCCGGGCCGGGGGCGAGCAGTACTTC. This codes for CASSESPARAGGEQYF.

The chain links TRBV10-1 to TRBJ1-4; possibly TRBD1 for D (5 bases). The V and J ends lost 4 bases and 3 bases respectively, with 21 bases between them. Germline lookup yields CDR1 WNHNN and CDR2 SYGVQD (reference sequence). The CDR3 has 18 amino acids. CDR3: CASSALRGVRKANEKLFF. CDR3 in DNA: TGCGCCAGCAGTGCCCTCCGGGGGGTCAGGAAGGCTAATGAAAAACTGTTTTTT.

The chain has TRBV11-2 and TRBJ1-5; no reliable D call. There are 14 residues in the CDR3. V shed 4 bases and J shed 1 base, with 8 bases lying between them. Germline CDR1 is SGHAT and CDR2 is FQNNGV. For the CDR3, the DNA is TGTGCCAGCAGCTACGCGGGGAGCAATCAGCCCCAGCATTTT. It encodes CASSYAGSNQPQHF.